The source of this T cell receptor beta chain is a study of blood T cell repertoires in COVID-19. Between the trimmed V and J ends, which lost 3 bases and 2 bases, there was a span of 10 bases. Germline V gives CDR1 SGHAT, CDR2 FQNNGV. The CDR3 length is 14 residues. The repertoire was sequenced with immunoSEQ multiplex PCR; TCRdb's copy has only in-frame clones and lacks some. The table shows around 150,000 clones, with 75% to 90% occurring only once. The specimen was peripheral blood. V is TRBV11-2 and J is TRBJ1-2; D is undetermined. This receptor was identified in a woman of 80 years or more with active or convalescent COVID-19. CDR3 sequence (DNA): TGTGCCAGCAGCTTCCCTGGCGGGAACTATGGCTACACCTTC. The encoded protein is CASSFPGGNYGYTF.